This T cell receptor beta chain was retrieved from a study of blood T cell repertoires in COVID-19. Whole-study context: COVID-19 samples from acute and convalescent phases originated in the United States, Italy and Spain. PBMCs, B-cell-depleted T cells, or T cells provided the cDNA or gDNA that made up the material.

Some clones are missing from TCRdb's copy, which holds only in-frame ones; the method was immunoSEQ multiplex PCR. The table lists 300,000 to 400,000 clones, around 90% of them singletons, with 9.9% in the top ten. The material sequenced was peripheral blood. This TCR was sampled from a man in his thirties or forties with COVID-19, enrolled during active disease.

The CDR3 DNA follows: TGTGCCAGCAGCCTCCAACAGGGGACCGGGGAGCTGTTTTTT. Residues: CASSLQQGTGELFF. This sequence joins TRBV7-6 and TRBJ2-2; 7 nucleotides match TRBD1. The CDR3 has 14 amino acids. V was clipped by 5 bases and J by 5 bases; unmatched bases: 5. Per the germline V gene, CDR1 is SGHVS and CDR2 is FNYEAQ.